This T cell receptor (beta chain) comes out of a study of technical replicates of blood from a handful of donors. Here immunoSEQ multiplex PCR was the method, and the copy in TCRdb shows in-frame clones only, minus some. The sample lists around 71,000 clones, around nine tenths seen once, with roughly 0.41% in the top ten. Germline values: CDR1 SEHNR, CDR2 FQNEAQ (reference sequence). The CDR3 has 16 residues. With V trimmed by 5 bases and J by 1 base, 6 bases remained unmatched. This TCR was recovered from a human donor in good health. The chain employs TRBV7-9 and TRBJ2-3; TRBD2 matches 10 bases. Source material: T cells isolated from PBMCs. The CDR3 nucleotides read TGTGCCAGCAGCCCTAGCGGGGGTATTCGCACAGATACGCAGTATTTT. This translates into CASSPSGGIRTDTQYF.